The source of this TCR beta chain is a study of monozygotic twins with inflammatory bowel disease (dated by TCRdb to 2018 to 2020). Background on the whole study: In total, roughly 30 monozygotic twin pairs made up the full study: 19 Danish pairs, all IBD-discordant, plus nine German pairs, of which four were IBD-concordant and five were IBD-discordant. The search for disease-associated traits relied mainly on comparing IBD patients with their genetically identical healthy co-twins within discordant pairs. Each individual had, on average, about 151 000 unique TCRalpha sequences and 181 000 unique TCRbeta sequences available for analysis.

The germline V gene supplies CDR1 KGHDR and CDR2 SFDVKD. The CDR3 goes from the cysteine to the phenylalanine over 15 residues. Only the protein is on record. Libraries came from 5' RACE. The input for every TCR library was 3,500 to 4,500 ng of total RNA. For each sample, cDNA synthesis with SMARTScribe reverse transcriptase was split into eight separate reactions. During cDNA synthesis, template switching was used to introduce unique molecular identifiers that contained a 6-nucleotide sample barcode. TCRalpha and TCRbeta cDNA was amplified by two nested PCRs of around 16 and 10 cycles, with bead purification after each PCR. Before amplification, the cDNA was treated with uracil DNA-glycosylase and purified using the QIAquick PCR purification kit. The second PCR added Illumina TruSeq-compatible adapters along with sample-specific barcodes. TapeStation and Qubit were used to check library quality and concentration, and roughly 4.8 ng of each library went into the pool. Pooled libraries were sequenced on an Illumina HiSeq2500 single-index Rapid Run with 2 x 100 bp reads and custom sequencing primers. The original pipeline was this. UMI-based consensus assembly with MiGEC version 1.2.6 was used to correct PCR and sequencing errors. MiXCR version 2.1.1 was used to carry out V(D)J alignment, clonotype assembly and CDR3 extraction. Gene usage, clonotype sharing and MAIT/NKT TCR abundance were normalised by analysing the top 1000, 10 000 and 20 000 clonotypes per sample. Diversity was computed as the inverse Simpson index with the vegan R package after downsampling to 27 000 UMIs. Paired Mann-Whitney U tests were applied to discordant twin pairs, with Benjamini-Hochberg correction for multiple testing. With the reads reprocessed by TCRdb, a single entry stands for each CDR3 protein sequence and no DNA is reported. The V and J calls follow TCRdb's processing rather than the paper's. The sample table gives 90,000 to 110,000 distinct CDR3 sequences. The ten most abundant clones make up over 10% of the sample.

From each donor, a roughly 2.3 ml peripheral blood sample was drawn into PAXgene tubes and stored at -80 degrees C. Without any T cell sorting, total RNA was extracted from whole blood using the PAXgene blood miRNA kit on an automated QIAcube. Deep TCRalpha and TCRbeta repertoire profiling with unique molecular barcoding was performed on peripheral blood of monozygotic twin pairs concordant or discordant for inflammatory bowel disease. Smoking habits were recorded for all twin pairs, and each individual was classified as a current, former or never smoker. As to this clonotype: The specificity of this receptor is unknown.

What the authors observed across the whole study: Compared with healthy twins, IBD patients shared fewer clonotypes with other individuals, and the difference was most pronounced in patients with signs of disease activity. The results gave no support for a single strong signal or clonotype linked to IBD. Because patients were on differing immunosuppressive treatments, the repertoires may have picked up extra background noise and inter-individual variability. Distinction between different T cell subtypes could not be achieved in the analysis. Measured by the inverse Simpson index, TCRbeta repertoire diversity was lower in IBD patients than in their healthy co-twins. Concordant and discordant twins showed no difference in repertoire similarity, possibly because of limited statistical power.

This TCR came from a human donor with ulcerative colitis or Crohn's disease, or a healthy co-twin of an affected twin (not recorded which). Sequencing was carried out using blood. The chain is made from TRBV24-1 and TRBJ2-5; the TRBD1 assignment by TCRdb is unverifiable without DNA. CDR3 sequence: CATSDSTGGGETQYF.